This TCR beta chain came from a study of T cell changes during pregnancy in multiple sclerosis. The V segment lost 4 bases and the J segment 0 bases; nucleotides outside the gene matches: 6. Per the germline V gene, CDR1 is SQVTM and CDR2 is ANQGSEA. The CDR3 sequence is 17 residues long. Assay used: immunoSEQ multiplex PCR; TCRdb lists only in-frame clones, some missing. The sample lists tens of thousands of clones, 80% to 90% seen once, with around 0.51% in the top ten. Sample: CD4+ T cells from peripheral blood mononuclear cells, taken in the first trimester of pregnancy. The chain carries TRBV29-1 and TRBJ2-1; 13 bases match TRBD2. The source is a female donor with multiple sclerosis, enrolled in a pregnancy study. CDR3 nucleotides: TGCAGCGTTGGTACTAGCGGGAGGGGGAGCTCCTACAATGAGCAGTTCTTC. Translating it yields CSVGTSGRGSSYNEQFF.